The 27 T cell receptor beta chains in this list originate from one sample, sequenced in a study of CD8 T cells in ankylosing spondylitis. TCRdb fed the 5' RACE reads into MiXCR, producing one record per CDR3 protein. The sample holds about 320,000 distinct CDR3 sequences, roughly 10% seen once. The sequenced material came from blood, either unsorted or a sorted T cell fraction (not recorded which). Source of these receptors: a female donor with ankylosing spondylitis or in good health (not recorded which).

This clonotype has ten or more counts. The rearrangement uses TRBV7-2 and TRBJ2-3; D is ambiguous. The CDR3 has 14 amino acids. V was pared by 1 base and J by 2 bases, with 7 bases between. The germline V gene encodes CDR1 SGHTA and CDR2 FQGNSA. CDR3: CASSLGVSTDTQYF. CDR3 DNA: TGTGCCAGCAGCTTAGGGGTGTCCACAGATACGCAGTATTTT.

This clonotype was recorded many times. This chain joins TRBV7-6 and TRBJ1-1, with 9 bases matching TRBD1. J was trimmed by 1 base and V by 1 base; bases with no gene match: 7. The CDR3 is 17 amino acids. Germline V gene lookup returns CDR1 SGHVS and CDR2 FNYEAQ. The CDR3 DNA follows: TGTGCCAGCAGCTTAGTGGGGGGACAGGGCTCGAACACTGAAGCTTTCTTT. This sequence encodes CASSLVGGQGSNTEAFF.

This clonotype was detected only a few times. The CDR3 region is CASTIRTGTGQTYEQYF. CDR3 nucleotides: TGTGCCAGCACCATAAGAACCGGGACAGGACAAACCTACGAGCAGTACTTC. This chain joins TRBV7-2 and TRBJ2-7, with 8 bases identical to TRBD1. This CDR3 contains 17 residues. V gave up 7 bases and J gave up 2 bases; unmatched junction bases: 16. Germline V gene data show CDR1 as SGHTA and CDR2 as FQGNSA.

The chain recombines TRBV19 with TRBJ1-1, with unresolved D. This CDR3 is 16 amino acids long. CDR1 LNHDA and CDR2 SQIVND come from the germline V gene (reference sequence). V was cut by 4 bases and J by 4 bases, with 19 bases left in between. CDR3: CASSKSPTAEVTEAFF. As DNA, the CDR3 is TGTGCCAGTAGTAAATCCCCTACCGCCGAGGTCACTGAAGCTTTCTTT.

This clonotype was detected a few times. The chain employs TRBV12-3 or TRBV12-4 and TRBJ1-2; TRBD1 agrees at 7 bases. The CDR3 length is 16 residues. V shed 3 bases and J 4 bases; nucleotides not matched to a gene: 11. This chain's CDR3 is CASSFTGTAFFYGYTF. In DNA form, the CDR3 reads TGTGCCAGCAGTTTCACCGGGACAGCTTTTTTCTATGGCTACACCTTC.

This clonotype came up many times. V gene TRBV20-1 combines with J gene TRBJ1-2, with unresolved D. The germline V gene encodes CDR1 DFQATT and CDR2 SNEGSKA (reference sequence). CDR3 length: 12 amino acids. V was cut by 3 bases and J by 4 bases, with 9 bases left in between. CDR3 nucleotide sequence: TGCAGTGCTAGGCCGGGCTCCTATGGCTACACCTTC. It encodes CSARPGSYGYTF.

This clonotype was detected ten times or more. The J gene is TRBJ2-7, the V gene TRBV5-1; possible D gene TRBD1, 6 bases. CDR1 and CDR2 (germline): SGHRS, YFSETQ. V dropped 0 bases and J dropped 2 bases, with 12 bases sitting between them. The CDR3 loop spans 15 amino acids. The CDR3, as DNA: TGCGCCAGCAGCTTGGGGGGGCTACTAGCCTACGAGCAGTACTTC. The encoded protein is CASSLGGLLAYEQYF.

This chain joins TRBV5-1 and TRBJ2-5; 8 bases are a match to TRBD2. In germline, CDR1 is SGHRS, CDR2 YFSETQ. Losses at the gene ends were 4 bases for V and 0 bases for J; bases not matched to a gene: 5. The CDR3 consists of 15 residues. The CDR3 here is CASSTRGAYQETQYF. CDR3 in DNA: TGCGCCAGCAGCACGCGGGGGGCGTACCAAGAGACCCAGTACTTC.

This clonotype was counted at least ten times. The chain has TRBV5-6 and TRBJ1-2; no clear D. The length of the CDR3 is 15 residues. CDR1 and CDR2 (germline): SGHDT, YYEEEE. Trimming shortened V by 2 bases and J by 3 bases, and 14 bases separated the two germline ends. DNA of the CDR3: TGTGCCAGCAGCTTACTCCGGACGGACCACTATGGCTACACCTTC. Translated: CASSLLRTDHYGYTF.

This clonotype has a handful of counts. The gene calls are TRBV7-8 and TRBJ1-1, with D tentatively TRBD1 (5 bases). Per the germline V gene, CDR1 is SGHVS and CDR2 is FQNEAQ. Trimming cost V 1 base and J 3 bases, with 18 bases left between them. The CDR3 length is 17 residues. The CDR3 nucleotides are TGTGCCAGCAGCTTAGATCCGTGGACAATCCGAGACACTGAAGCTTTCTTT. Protein sequence: CASSLDPWTIRDTEAFF.

The table lists this clonotype with many counts. J is TRBJ2-7 and V is TRBV5-1, with D tentatively TRBD2 (5 bases). CDR1 SGHRS and CDR2 YFSETQ come from the germline V gene. The CDR3 is 13 residues long. V lost 2 bases and J lost 3, with 9 bases in between. The CDR3 protein is CASSFGLDYEQYF. The CDR3 DNA reads as TGCGCCAGCAGCTTCGGACTGGACTACGAGCAGTACTTC.

This chain links TRBV11-2 with TRBJ1-3; D is unresolved. Germline CDR1 is SGHAT and CDR2 is FQNNGV. Deletions cut 7 bases from V and 0 bases from J, with 25 bases between. This CDR3 is 19 amino acids long. The CDR3 nucleotides are TGTGCCAGCACCCCCTTCCCACCGTATGGAGAGCTCTCTGGAAACACCATATATTTT. This codes for CASTPFPPYGELSGNTIYF.

There are many counts of this clonotype. The rearrangement uses TRBV5-5 and TRBJ1-1, with D uncertain. The V end lost 1 base, the J end lost 8 bases, and 18 bases lay between the germline ends. The germline V gene encodes CDR1 SGHKS and CDR2 YYEKEE (reference sequence). CDR3 size: 15 residues. Here the CDR3 DNA reads TGTGCCAGCAGCTTGATTGCCCGACCCAACGGAGAAGCTTTCTTT. Translating it yields CASSLIARPNGEAFF.

This clonotype was counted at least ten times. The chain links TRBV28 to TRBJ2-7; D not resolved. V dropped 6 bases and J dropped 6 bases, with 15 bases sitting between them. This CDR3 has 13 residues. The V gene's germline CDR1 is MDHEN and CDR2 SYDVKM. The CDR3 nucleotides read TGTGCCAGCAGCCTGCCGTGGCACGGCGAGCAGTACTTC. Its translation is CASSLPWHGEQYF.

This clonotype was picked up many times. The chain uses TRBV5-1 and TRBJ2-7, with D tentatively TRBD2 (5 bases). V was clipped by 0 bases and J by 3 bases, with 13 bases between them. Per germline, CDR1 SGHRS and CDR2 YFSETQ. This CDR3 is 15 amino acids long. This CDR3 is CASSLVSGSFYEQYF. The CDR3 nucleotides are TGCGCCAGCAGCTTGGTTTCGGGGAGCTTCTACGAGCAGTACTTC.

This clonotype was found many times. This chain links TRBV5-1 with TRBJ1-1; D unresolved. V was pared by 1 base and J by 5 bases, with 6 bases between. The CDR3 loop spans 12 amino acids. Germline assignment: CDR1 SGHRS and CDR2 YFSETQ. The CDR3 DNA is TGCGCCAGCAGCTTGTACGGGACTGAAGCTTTCTTT. It translates to CASSLYGTEAFF.

This clonotype was counted ten times or more. V and J are TRBV12-3 or TRBV12-4 and TRBJ2-2; D gene uncertain. The CDR3 totals 18 residues. The ends were cut back, 1 base at V and 6 bases at J, with 21 bases in the middle. CDR3 residues: CASSLDAQGPGRAGELFF. In DNA form, the CDR3 reads TGTGCCAGCAGTTTAGACGCTCAAGGACCAGGACGGGCCGGGGAGCTGTTTTTT.

This clonotype was detected many times. V is TRBV20-1 and J is TRBJ2-5; possible D gene TRBD2, 5 bases. With 0 bases removed from V and 0 bases from J, the gap between germline ends came to 14 bases. The CDR3 has 16 residues. In germline, CDR1 is DFQATT, CDR2 SNEGSKA (reference sequence). The CDR3: CSARESLARYQETQYF. DNA of the CDR3: TGCAGTGCTAGAGAGTCATTAGCGCGGTACCAAGAGACCCAGTACTTC.

This rearrangement joins TRBV20-1 to TRBJ2-3; D is tentatively TRBD1 or TRBD2 (5 bases each). CDR1 and CDR2 from the germline V gene are DFQATT and SNEGSKA (reference sequence). This CDR3 has 17 residues. V lost 6 bases and J lost 2, with 24 bases in between. In DNA, the CDR3 is TGCAGTGCGCAACCACCCCCTGGGAGACAGTACACAGATACGCAGTATTTT. This gives the protein CSAQPPPGRQYTDTQYF.

This clonotype was observed a few times. The chain has TRBV7-3 and TRBJ2-5; D may be TRBD2 (5 bases). V gave up 2 bases and J gave up 5 bases, with 12 bases separating them. CDR1 and CDR2 (germline): SGHTA, FQGTGA. The CDR3 loop spans 14 amino acids. CDR3 in DNA: TGTGCCAGCAGCTTATTTACACGGAGGGAGACCCAGTACTTC. Translated, it gives CASSLFTRRETQYF.

This clonotype showed up many times. V usage is TRBV20-1 and J usage is TRBJ2-5, with a tentative D call TRBD2 (5 bases). There are 11 residues in the CDR3. With 5 bases removed from V and 5 bases from J, the gap between germline ends came to 9 bases. Germline CDR1 reads DFQATT; CDR2 reads SNEGSKA (reference sequence). The CDR3 sequence: CSALSGETQYF. The DNA of the CDR3 is TGCAGTGCTCTCTCGGGGGAGACCCAGTACTTC.

Concerning this clonotype: A clone one base away is much larger, so this may be a read error. The V and J genes are TRBV20-1 and TRBJ2-3; D is perhaps TRBD2 (6 bases). Germline loops: CDR1 DFQATT, CDR2 SNEGSKA (reference sequence). Trimming stripped 2 bases from V and 4 bases from J, with 13 bases between. The length of the CDR3 is 14 residues. The CDR3 coding sequence is TGCAGTGCTAGACGGCTGGGGGGATCAGATACGCAGTATTTT. This sequence encodes CSARRLGGSDTQYF.

In its sample, this clonotype was seen many times. V is TRBV4-2 and J is TRBJ1-4; 8 bases line up with TRBD1. V lost 4 bases, J lost 7 bases, and 5 bases stayed unmatched. This CDR3 is 14 amino acids long. CDR1 and CDR2 (germline): LGHNA, YNFKEQ. DNA for the CDR3: TGTGCCAGCAGCCCCCAGGGGGCGGGTGAAAAACTGTTTTTT. Translated, it gives CASSPQGAGEKLFF.

This clonotype occurred many times. The chain couples TRBV24-1 to TRBJ2-1, with 9 bases identical to TRBD2. This CDR3 has 15 amino acids. Germline loops: CDR1 KGHDR, CDR2 SFDVKD. V lost 4 bases to trimming and J lost 6 bases; unmatched junction nucleotides: 6. The CDR3 coding sequence is TGTGCCACCAGTGACCCCAGCGGGGGGTTCAATGAGCAGTTCTTC. Its protein is CATSDPSGGFNEQFF.

There are a few counts of this clonotype. This sequence joins TRBV20-1 and TRBJ2-1, with 11 bases fitting TRBD2. Germline V gives CDR1 DFQATT, CDR2 SNEGSKA (reference sequence). CDR3 length: 18 residues. Trimming took 4 bases from V and 2 from J; bases not matched to a gene: 13. CDR3: CSAIALGGSGRAYNEQFF. CDR3 in DNA: TGCAGTGCTATCGCTCTCGGTGGTAGCGGGAGGGCCTACAATGAGCAGTTCTTC.

This clonotype has at least ten counts. The chain is built from TRBV7-9 and TRBJ2-1, with D unresolved. The germline gives CDR1 SEHNR, CDR2 FQNEAQ (reference sequence). V dropped 5 bases and J dropped 9 bases, with 14 bases sitting between them. The CDR3 sequence is 13 residues long. The DNA of the CDR3 is TGTGCCAGCAGCCCGGGCCCATTCAGTGAGCAGTTCTTC. Its protein product is CASSPGPFSEQFF.

At least ten counts were recorded for this clonotype. The V call is TRBV20-1, the J call TRBJ2-3; D not resolved. Trimming removed 6 bases at V and 3 bases at J, with 10 bases between. Germline-derived CDR1 and CDR2 are DFQATT and SNEGSKA (reference sequence). The CDR3 loop spans 12 amino acids. CDR3 bases: TGCAGTGCCAGCGAACGGACAGATACGCAGTATTTT. Translation gives CSASERTDTQYF.